The 13 T cell receptor beta chains given below trace back to one sample, sequenced in a study of response to subunit inactivated influenza vaccine. TCRdb re-analysed the RT-PCR reads in MiXCR, keeping a single row per CDR3 protein. The table shows about 650,000 distinct CDR3 sequences, with roughly 14% occurring only once. Specimen: PBMCs from blood, collected roughly 12 days after vaccination. The source is a man aged 50-59 years who received an inactivated influenza vaccine.

The chain joins TRBV15 to TRBJ2-2, with D possibly TRBD2 on 6 matching bases. The ends were cut back, 8 bases at V and 5 bases at J, with 15 bases in the middle. The germline CDR1 and CDR2 sequences are LNHNV and YYDKDF (reference sequence). CDR3 size: 14 residues. The CDR3 loop is CATCMIGGTGELFF. The CDR3 nucleotides read TGTGCCACCTGTATGATCGGGGGAACCGGGGAGCTGTTTTTT. Drawing the rest from reference TRBV15 and TRBJ2-2, the complete variable domain is DAMVIQNPRYQVTQFGKPVTLSCSQTLNHNVMYWYQQKSSQAPKLLFHYYDKDFNNEADTPDNFQSRRPNTSFCFLDIRSPGLGDTAMYLCATCMIGGTGELFFGEGSRLTVL.

V usage is TRBV2 and J usage is TRBJ1-4; D possibly corresponds to TRBD1 (5 bases). V shed 9 bases and J shed 5 bases, with 13 bases lying between them. Germline CDR1 is SNHLY and CDR2 is FYNNEI. The CDR3 contains 13 residues. DNA of the CDR3: TGTGCCAGTCGGGACTCGAAAAATGAAAAACTGTTTTTT. This encodes CASRDSKNEKLFF.

This clonotype was observed a few times. This chain joins TRBV3-1 and TRBJ2-1, with D possibly TRBD1 on 7 matching bases. V dropped 5 bases and J dropped 7 bases, with 15 bases sitting between them. Germline V gene lookup returns CDR1 LGHDT and CDR2 YNNKEL (reference sequence). The CDR3 totals 14 residues. The chain's CDR3 is CASSFQGGPNEQFF. For the CDR3, the DNA is TGTGCCAGCAGCTTCCAGGGGGGCCCGAATGAGCAGTTCTTC.

This sequence joins TRBV20-1 and TRBJ2-7, with TRBD1 matching over 9 bases. The CDR3 spans 15 residues. Germline trimming cut 0 bases from V and 3 bases from J; bases unmatched to any gene: 6. CDR1 and CDR2 (germline): DFQATT, SNEGSKA (reference sequence). This chain's CDR3 is CSARDSGQGVYEQYF. Written as DNA, the CDR3 is TGCAGTGCTAGAGATTCGGGACAGGGTGTCTACGAGCAGTACTTC.

This clonotype occurred a few times. The chain is built from TRBV5-1 and TRBJ2-1; the match to TRBD2 covers 9 bases. Germline assignment: CDR1 SGHRS and CDR2 YFSETQ. With V trimmed by 7 bases and J by 4 bases, 9 bases remained unmatched. This CDR3 comprises 15 residues. In DNA, the CDR3 is TGCGCCAGCTTTAGGAATAGCGGGGGTTACAATGAGCAGTTCTTC. Residues: CASFRNSGGYNEQFF.

This chain links TRBV27 with TRBJ2-7, with TRBD2 matching over 7 bases. Trimming at V came to 5 bases and at J to 2 bases, leaving 9 bases not matched to a gene. The CDR3 consists of 15 residues. Germline-derived CDR1 and CDR2 are MNHEY and SMNVEV (reference sequence). The CDR3 spells CASSPKRGDTYEQYF. For the CDR3, the DNA is TGTGCCAGCAGTCCGAAGCGGGGTGATACCTACGAGCAGTACTTC.

As to this clonotype: The germline gene is not matched at one end of the junction; a read error may be the cause. The chain is built from TRBV20-1 and TRBJ2-1, with 8 bases fitting TRBD2. The germline V gene has CDR1 DFQATT and CDR2 SNEGSKA (reference sequence). The CDR3 is 17 residues long. The chain's CDR3 is CCARLGAGTSSYNEQFF. CDR3 in DNA: TGCTGTGCTAGACTGGGCGCGGGGACTAGCTCCTACAATGAGCAGTTCTTC.

This rearrangement joins TRBV4-1 to TRBJ1-4; D is undetermined. The CDR3 covers 16 residues. Trimming pared 1 base from V and 5 bases from J, leaving 14 bases between. CDR1 MGHRA and CDR2 YSYEKL come from the germline V gene. CDR3 bases: TGCGCCAGCAGCCAAGGACCCTCGGTGTGGAATGAAAAACTGTTTTTT. This encodes CASSQGPSVWNEKLFF.

This clonotype was detected many times. At one end the junction does not follow the germline gene, possibly because of a read error. The chain employs TRBV4-3 and TRBJ2-1; perhaps TRBD1 as D (5 bases). The germline V gene encodes CDR1 LGHNA and CDR2 YSLEER. The CDR3 contains 13 residues. The CDR3 DNA reads TGCGCCAGCTTCCCAGCTCAGGGCAATCAGCAGTTCTTC. Its protein is CASFPAQGNQQFF.

V gene TRBV19 combines with J gene TRBJ2-5; D perhaps matches TRBD1 (5 bases). V lost 6 bases and J 4 bases, leaving 12 bases between the germline ends. Looked up from germline, CDR1 is LNHDA and CDR2 is SQIVND (reference sequence). The CDR3 extends over 13 amino acids. CDR3 nucleotide sequence: TGTGCCAGTAGGACAGTCGGTGGAGAGACCCAGTACTTC. Protein sequence: CASRTVGGETQYF. The entire variable domain, with the rest obtained from reference TRBV19 and TRBJ2-5, is as follows: DGGITQSPKYLFRKEGQNVTLSCEQNLNHDAMYWYRQDPGQGLRLIYYSQIVNDFQKGDIAEGYSVSREKKESFPLTVTSAQKNPTAFYLCASRTVGGETQYFGPGTRLLVL.

The chain employs TRBV12-3 or TRBV12-4 and TRBJ1-3; the D is unclear. The CDR3 contains 14 residues. V was clipped by 5 bases and J by 4 bases, with 12 bases between them. The DNA for the CDR3 is TGTGCCAGCAGTGACTCCGGGGTAGGAAACACCATATATTTT. Translation gives CASSDSGVGNTIYF.

The chain links TRBV20-1 to TRBJ1-1; tentatively, D is TRBD1 (6 bases). V lost 4 bases, J lost 0 bases, and 9 bases lay in between. The germline CDR1 and CDR2 sequences are DFQATT and SNEGSKA (reference sequence). The CDR3 sequence is 13 residues long. CDR3 residues: CSAMDSMNTEAFF. The DNA for the CDR3 is TGCAGTGCTATGGACAGTATGAACACTGAAGCTTTCTTT.

This chain links TRBV5-1 with TRBJ2-7; 7 positions agree with TRBD1. J was trimmed by 0 bases and V by 0 bases; bases with no gene match: 6. The CDR3 spans 16 residues. The V gene's germline CDR1 is SGHRS and CDR2 YFSETQ. The CDR3 DNA follows: TGCGCCAGCAGCTTGGCTCCGGGACAGCTCTCCTACGAGCAGTACTTC. Translating it yields CASSLAPGQLSYEQYF.